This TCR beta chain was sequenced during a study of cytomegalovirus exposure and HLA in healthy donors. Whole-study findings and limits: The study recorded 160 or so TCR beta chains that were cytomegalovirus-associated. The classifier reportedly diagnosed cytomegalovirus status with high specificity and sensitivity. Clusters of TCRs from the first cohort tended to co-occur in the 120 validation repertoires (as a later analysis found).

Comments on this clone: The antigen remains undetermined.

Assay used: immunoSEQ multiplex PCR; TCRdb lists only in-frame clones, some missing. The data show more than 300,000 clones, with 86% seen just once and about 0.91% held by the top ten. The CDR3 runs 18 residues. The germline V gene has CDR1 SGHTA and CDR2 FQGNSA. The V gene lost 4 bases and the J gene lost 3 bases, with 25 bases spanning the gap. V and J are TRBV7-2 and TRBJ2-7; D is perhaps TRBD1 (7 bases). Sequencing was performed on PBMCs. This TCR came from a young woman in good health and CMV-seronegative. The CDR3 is CASSSGGGGGKSYYEQYF. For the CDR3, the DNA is TGTGCCAGCAGCTCGGGTGGAGGGGGCGGGAAATCTTACTACGAGCAGTACTTC. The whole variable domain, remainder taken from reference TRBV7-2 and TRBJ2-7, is GAGVSQSPSNKVTEKGKDVELRCDPISGHTALYWYRQSLGQGLEFLIYFQGNSAPDKSGLPSDRFSAERTGGSVSTLTIQRTQQEDSAVYLCASSSGGGGGKSYYEQYFGPGTRLTVT.